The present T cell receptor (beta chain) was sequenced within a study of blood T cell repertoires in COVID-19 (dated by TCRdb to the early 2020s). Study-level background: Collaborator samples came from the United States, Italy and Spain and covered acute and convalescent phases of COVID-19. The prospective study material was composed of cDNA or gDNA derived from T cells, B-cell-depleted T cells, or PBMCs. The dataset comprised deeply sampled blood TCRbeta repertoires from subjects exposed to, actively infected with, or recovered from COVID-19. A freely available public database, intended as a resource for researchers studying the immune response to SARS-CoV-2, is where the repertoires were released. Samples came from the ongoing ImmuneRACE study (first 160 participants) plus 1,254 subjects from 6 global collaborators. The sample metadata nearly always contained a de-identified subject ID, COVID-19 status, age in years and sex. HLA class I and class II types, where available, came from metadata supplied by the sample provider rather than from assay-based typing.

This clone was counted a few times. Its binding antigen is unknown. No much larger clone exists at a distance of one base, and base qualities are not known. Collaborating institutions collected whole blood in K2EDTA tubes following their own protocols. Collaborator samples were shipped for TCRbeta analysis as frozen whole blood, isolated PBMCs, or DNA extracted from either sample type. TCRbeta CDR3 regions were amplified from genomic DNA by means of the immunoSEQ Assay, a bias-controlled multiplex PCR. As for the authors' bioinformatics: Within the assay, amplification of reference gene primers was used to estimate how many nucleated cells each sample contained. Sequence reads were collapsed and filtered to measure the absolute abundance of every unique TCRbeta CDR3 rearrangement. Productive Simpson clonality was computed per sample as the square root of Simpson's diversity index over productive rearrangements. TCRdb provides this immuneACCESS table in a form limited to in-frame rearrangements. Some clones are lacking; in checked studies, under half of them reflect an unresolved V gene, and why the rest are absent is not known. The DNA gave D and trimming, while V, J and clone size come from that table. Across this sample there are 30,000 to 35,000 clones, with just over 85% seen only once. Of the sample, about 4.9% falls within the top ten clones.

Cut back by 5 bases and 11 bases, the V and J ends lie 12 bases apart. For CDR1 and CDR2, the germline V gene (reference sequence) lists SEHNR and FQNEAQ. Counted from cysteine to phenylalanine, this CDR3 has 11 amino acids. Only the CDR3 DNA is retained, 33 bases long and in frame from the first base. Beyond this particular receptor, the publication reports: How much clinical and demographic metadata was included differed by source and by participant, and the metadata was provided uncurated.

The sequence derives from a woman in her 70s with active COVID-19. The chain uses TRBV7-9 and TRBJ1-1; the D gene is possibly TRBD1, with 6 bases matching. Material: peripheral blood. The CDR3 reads CASSPGGRAFF. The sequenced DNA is TGTGCCAGCAGCCCCGGGGGGCGCGCTTTCTTT.